Below, one T cell receptor beta chain is given with its context. Its antigen is as yet unknown. The source of the sample is a study of beta chain features in type 1 diabetes. One heparinised blood draw averaging around 110 mL was given by each donor. The sequenced template was cDNA made from the entire isolated RNA. The assay was immunoSEQ multiplex PCR, and TCRdb's table has in-frame clones only and misses some. This sample has some 52,000 clones, with under 50% found just once. Regarding the study as a whole: Short templates might get an advantage during PCR, and this would be equal in patients and controls. Type 1 diabetes patients had moderately but significantly shorter TCRB CDR3s in all four CD4+ subsets.

The junction had 12 bases not matched to a gene; V was cut back by 5 bases and J by 4 bases. The CDR3 is 16 amino acids. Germline-derived CDR1 and CDR2 are LNHDA and SQIVND (reference sequence). This sequence joins TRBV19 and TRBJ1-2; 8 bases match TRBD1. Sequenced sample: Tregs from blood. This sequence was found in a man aged 30 to 39 with type 1 diabetes. Here the CDR3 DNA reads TGTGCCAGTAGTTGGCAAACCGGGACAGGAGGCTATGGCTACACCTTC. Its translation is CASSWQTGTGGYGYTF.